The 3 T cell receptor beta chains below were found in one sample sequenced in a study of blood T cells in healthy people across ages. The authors ran a second PCR of about 6 to 12 cycles using a sample-barcoded 5' primer and a J-beta primer mix. TCRdb re-derived calls from the 5' RACE reads in MiXCR, one entry per CDR3 protein. There are some 1.5 million distinct CDR3 sequences in the sample; approximately 28% occur only once, and about 7.7% lies in the top ten. Sequenced: blood. These receptors all stem from a woman between 25 and 40 years old in good health.

The count of this clonotype is one. The chain recombines TRBV6-5 with TRBJ1-5; the D is unclear. The CDR3 has 15 amino acids. Trimming pared 0 bases from V and 6 bases from J, leaving 12 bases between. The germline gives CDR1 MNHEY, CDR2 SVGAGI. The CDR3 DNA follows: TGTGCCAGCAGTTACTCGGTCGCAGCGGGTCAGCCCCAGCATTTT. This gives the protein CASSYSVAAGQPQHF.

This chain links TRBV7-9 with TRBJ1-1, with 8 bases matching TRBD1. The CDR3 extends over 15 amino acids. Germline values: CDR1 SEHNR, CDR2 FQNEAQ (reference sequence). Trimming took 4 bases from V and 1 from J; bases not matched to a gene: 5. CDR3 loop: CASSSMGQENTEAFF. In nucleotides, the CDR3 is TGTGCCAGCAGCTCAATGGGACAGGAGAACACTGAAGCTTTCTTT.

The chain uses TRBV12-3 or TRBV12-4 and TRBJ1-5; D remains ambiguous. The CDR3 has 13 amino acids. Between the trimmed V and J ends, which lost 8 bases and 4 bases, there was a span of 12 bases. The DNA for the CDR3 is TGTGCCAGCCAGATGTCGGGAAATCAGCCCCAGCATTTT. This translates into CASQMSGNQPQHF.